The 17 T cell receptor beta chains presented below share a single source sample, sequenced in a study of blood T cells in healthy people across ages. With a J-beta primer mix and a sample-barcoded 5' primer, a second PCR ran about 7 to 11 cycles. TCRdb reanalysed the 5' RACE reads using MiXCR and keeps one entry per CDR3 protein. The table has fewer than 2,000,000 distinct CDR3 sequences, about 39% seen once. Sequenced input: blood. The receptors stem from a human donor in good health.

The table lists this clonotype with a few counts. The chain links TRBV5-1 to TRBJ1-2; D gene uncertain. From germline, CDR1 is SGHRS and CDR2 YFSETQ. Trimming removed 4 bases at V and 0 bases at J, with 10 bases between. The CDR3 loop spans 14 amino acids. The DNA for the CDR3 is TGCGCCAGCAGCGATGGCCCGACTAACTATGGCTACACCTTC. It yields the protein CASSDGPTNYGYTF. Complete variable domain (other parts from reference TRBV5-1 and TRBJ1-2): KAGVTQTPRYLIKTRGQQVTLSCSPISGHRSVSWYQQTPGQGLQFLFEYFSETQRNKGNFPGRFSGRQFSNSRSEMNVSTLELGDSALYLCASSDGPTNYGYTFGSGTRLTVV.

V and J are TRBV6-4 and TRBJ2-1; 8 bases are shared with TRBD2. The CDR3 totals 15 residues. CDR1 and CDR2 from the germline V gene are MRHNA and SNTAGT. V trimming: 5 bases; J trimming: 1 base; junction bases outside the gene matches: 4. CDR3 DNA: TGTGCCAGCAGTCCTATAGCGGGGTCCTACAATGAGCAGTTCTTC. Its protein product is CASSPIAGSYNEQFF.

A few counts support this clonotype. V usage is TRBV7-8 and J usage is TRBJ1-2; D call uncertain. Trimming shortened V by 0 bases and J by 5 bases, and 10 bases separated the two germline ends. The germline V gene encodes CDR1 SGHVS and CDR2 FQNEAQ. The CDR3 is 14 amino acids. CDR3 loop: CASSLARFWYGYTF. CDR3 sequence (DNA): TGTGCCAGCAGCTTAGCGAGGTTCTGGTATGGCTACACCTTC.

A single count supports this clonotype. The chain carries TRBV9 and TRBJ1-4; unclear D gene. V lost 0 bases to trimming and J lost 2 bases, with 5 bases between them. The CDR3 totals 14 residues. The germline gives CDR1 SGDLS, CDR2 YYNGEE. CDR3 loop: CASSVGLTNEKLFF. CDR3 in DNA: TGTGCCAGCAGCGTAGGGCTTACTAATGAAAAACTGTTTTTT.

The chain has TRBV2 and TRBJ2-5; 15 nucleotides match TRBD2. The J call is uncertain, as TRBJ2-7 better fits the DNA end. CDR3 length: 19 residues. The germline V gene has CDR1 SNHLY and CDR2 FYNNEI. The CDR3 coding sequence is TGTGCCAGCATCCTGCAAAGGGGACTAGCGGGGGGCGGTCGCTACGAGCAGTACTTC. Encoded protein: CASILQRGLAGGGRYEQYF.

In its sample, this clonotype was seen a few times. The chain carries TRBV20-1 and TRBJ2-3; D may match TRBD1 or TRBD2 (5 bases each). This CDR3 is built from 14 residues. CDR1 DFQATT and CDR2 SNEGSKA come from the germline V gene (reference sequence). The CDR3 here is CSAPGTASTDTQYF. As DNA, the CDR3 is TGCAGCGCTCCCGGGACGGCCAGCACAGATACGCAGTATTTT.

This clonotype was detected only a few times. The CDR3 here is CASRPGQPYNEQFF. The CDR3 DNA follows: TGTGCCAGCAGGCCGGGACAGCCATACAATGAGCAGTTCTTC. This chain joins TRBV6-5 and TRBJ2-1; 7 nucleotides agree with TRBD1. This CDR3 is 14 amino acids long. Germline-derived CDR1 and CDR2 are MNHEY and SVGAGI. V shed 6 bases and J 4 bases; nucleotides not matched to a gene: 6.

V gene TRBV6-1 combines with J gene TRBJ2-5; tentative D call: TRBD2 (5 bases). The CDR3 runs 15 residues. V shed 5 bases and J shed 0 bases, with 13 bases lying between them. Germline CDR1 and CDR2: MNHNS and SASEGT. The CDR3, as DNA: TGTGCCAGCAGTCAAGACCCGGGAAACCAAGAGACCCAGTACTTC. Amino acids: CASSQDPGNQETQYF.

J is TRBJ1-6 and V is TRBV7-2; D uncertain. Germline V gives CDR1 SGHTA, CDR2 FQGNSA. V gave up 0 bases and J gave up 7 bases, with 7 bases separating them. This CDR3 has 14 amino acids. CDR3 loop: CASSLALENSPLHF. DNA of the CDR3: TGTGCCAGCAGCTTAGCGCTCGAGAATTCACCCCTCCACTTT.

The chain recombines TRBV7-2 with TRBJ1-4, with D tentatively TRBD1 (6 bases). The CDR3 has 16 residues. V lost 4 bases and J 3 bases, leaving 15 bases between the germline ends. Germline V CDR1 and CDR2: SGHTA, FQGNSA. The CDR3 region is CASSWTDMAPNEKLFF. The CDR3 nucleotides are TGTGCCAGCAGCTGGACAGATATGGCCCCTAATGAAAAACTGTTTTTT.

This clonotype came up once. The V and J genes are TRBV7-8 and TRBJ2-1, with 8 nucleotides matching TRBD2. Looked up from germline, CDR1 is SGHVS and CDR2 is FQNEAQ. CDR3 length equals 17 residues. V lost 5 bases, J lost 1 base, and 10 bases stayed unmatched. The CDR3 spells CASSPLGGRLSYNEQFF. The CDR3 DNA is TGTGCCAGCAGCCCCCTAGGCGGGAGGCTTTCCTACAATGAGCAGTTCTTC.

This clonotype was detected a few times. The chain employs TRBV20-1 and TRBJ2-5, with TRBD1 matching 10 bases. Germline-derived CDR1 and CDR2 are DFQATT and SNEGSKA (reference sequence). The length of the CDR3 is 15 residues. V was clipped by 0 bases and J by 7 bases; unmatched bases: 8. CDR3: CSARDRTGGRGTQYF. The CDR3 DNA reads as TGCAGTGCTAGAGATCGGACAGGGGGAAGGGGGACCCAGTACTTC.

CDR3 protein: CASSPTWDTMNTEAFF. The CDR3 nucleotides are TGTGCCAGCAGCCCTACGTGGGACACCATGAACACTGAAGCTTTCTTT. The chain is built from TRBV12-3 or TRBV12-4 and TRBJ1-1; possible D gene TRBD1, 6 bases. The CDR3 covers 16 residues. Trimming removed 6 bases at V and 0 bases at J, with 17 bases between.

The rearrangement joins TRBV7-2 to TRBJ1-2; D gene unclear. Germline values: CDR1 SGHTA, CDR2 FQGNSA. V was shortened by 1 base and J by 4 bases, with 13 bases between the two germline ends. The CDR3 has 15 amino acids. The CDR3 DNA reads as TGTGCCAGCAGCTTAGATAGGGCAGTCGCCTATGGCTACACCTTC. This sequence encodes CASSLDRAVAYGYTF. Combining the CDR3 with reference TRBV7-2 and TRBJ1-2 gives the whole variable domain GAGVSQSPSNKVTEKGKDVELRCDPISGHTALYWYRQSLGQGLEFLIYFQGNSAPDKSGLPSDRFSAERTGGSVSTLTIQRTQQEDSAVYLCASSLDRAVAYGYTFGSGTRLTVV.

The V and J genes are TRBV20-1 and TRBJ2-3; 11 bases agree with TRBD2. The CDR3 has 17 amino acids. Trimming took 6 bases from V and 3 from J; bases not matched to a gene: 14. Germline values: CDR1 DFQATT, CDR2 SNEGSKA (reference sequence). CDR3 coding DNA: TGCAGTGCCCCCTTCCCTAGCGGGGGGACTCTAACAGATACGCAGTATTTT. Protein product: CSAPFPSGGTLTDTQYF.

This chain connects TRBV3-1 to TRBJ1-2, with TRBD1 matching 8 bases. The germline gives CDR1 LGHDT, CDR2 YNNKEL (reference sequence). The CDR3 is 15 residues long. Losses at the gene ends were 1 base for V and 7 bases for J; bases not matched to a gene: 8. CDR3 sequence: CASSQGWTGKRGYTF. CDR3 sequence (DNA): TGTGCCAGCAGCCAAGGTTGGACAGGGAAGCGTGGCTACACCTTC.

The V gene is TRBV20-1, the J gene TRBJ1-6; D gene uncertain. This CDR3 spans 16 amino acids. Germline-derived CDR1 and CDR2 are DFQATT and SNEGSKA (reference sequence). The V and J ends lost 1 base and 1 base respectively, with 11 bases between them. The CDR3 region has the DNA TGCAGTGCTAGAGTTCGGGGTTCGTCCTATAATTCACCCCTCCACTTT. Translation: CSARVRGSSYNSPLHF.